What follows are 14 T cell receptor beta chains derived from one specimen sequenced in a study of T cell changes during pregnancy in multiple sclerosis. Some clones are missing from TCRdb's copy, which holds only in-frame ones; the method was immunoSEQ multiplex PCR. The sample contains 45,000 to 55,000 clones, approximately 90% of which appear only once. The starting material was CD4+ T cells from peripheral blood mononuclear cells, obtained after pregnancy. The receptors were sampled from a female donor with multiple sclerosis, enrolled in a pregnancy study.

This chain uses TRBV7-6 with TRBJ2-3; 10 positions agree with TRBD2. The germline V gene has CDR1 SGHVS and CDR2 FNYEAQ. V gave up 3 bases and J gave up 3 bases; unmatched junction bases: 12. The length of the CDR3 is 18 residues. Written as DNA, the CDR3 is TGTGCCAGCAGCTTTTACCGAGCTAGCGGGAGACGTACAGATACGCAGTATTTT. As protein: CASSFYRASGRRTDTQYF.

This chain connects TRBV9 to TRBJ2-1; possible D gene TRBD2, 6 bases. The CDR3 is 13 residues long. CDR1 and CDR2 (germline): SGDLS, YYNGEE. V gave up 4 bases and J gave up 5 bases, with 10 bases separating them. In nucleotides, the CDR3 is TGTGCCAGCAGCCTTGGGACTGACAATGAGCAGTTCTTC. It specifies CASSLGTDNEQFF.

The chain employs TRBV5-1 and TRBJ2-2, with unresolved D. V was clipped by 6 bases and J by 1 base, with 10 bases between them. The CDR3 extends over 14 amino acids. Germline-derived CDR1 and CDR2 are SGHRS and YFSETQ. The CDR3 loop is CASTRGGNTGELFF. The CDR3, as DNA: TGCGCCAGCACTAGAGGCGGGAACACCGGGGAGCTGTTTTTT.

The rearrangement joins TRBV7-2 to TRBJ2-1, with D maybe TRBD1 (5 bases). Per the germline V gene, CDR1 is SGHTA and CDR2 is FQGNSA. This CDR3 comprises 14 residues. Trimming removed 5 bases from V and 3 bases from J, with 11 bases in between. Here the CDR3 reads CASSAPGFYNEQFF. CDR3 nucleotides: TGTGCCAGCAGCGCACCAGGGTTCTACAATGAGCAGTTCTTC.

This clone was found a few times. The chain is built from TRBV5-4 and TRBJ1-3, with D possibly being TRBD1 (5 bases). V was pared by 4 bases and J by 0 bases, with 14 bases between. The CDR3 runs to 16 residues. Germline V gene data show CDR1 as SGHNT and CDR2 as YYREEE (reference sequence). The DNA of the CDR3 is TGTGCCAGCAGCCTCGCAGGGCCCACCTCTGGAAACACCATATATTTT. Its translation is CASSLAGPTSGNTIYF.

The chain has TRBV29-1 and TRBJ1-2; TRBD1 might be the D (6 bases). The CDR3 length is 14 residues. Germline-derived CDR1 and CDR2 are SQVTM and ANQGSEA. V gave up 4 bases and J gave up 6 bases, with 18 bases separating them. This chain's CDR3 is CSVVLGAPGNGYTF. Written as DNA, the CDR3 is TGCAGCGTTGTTCTGGGGGCGCCGGGAAATGGCTACACCTTC. The entire variable domain, with the rest obtained from reference TRBV29-1 and TRBJ1-2, is as follows: SAVISQKPSRDICQRGTSLTIQCQVDSQVTMMFWYRQQPGQSLTLIATANQGSEATYESGFVIDKFPISRPNLTFSTLTVSNMSPEDSSIYLCSVVLGAPGNGYTFGSGTRLTVV.

The chain joins TRBV11-3 to TRBJ2-3; D perhaps matches TRBD2 (6 bases). This CDR3 spans 16 amino acids. Deletions cut 1 base from V and 1 base from J, with 12 bases between. Germline CDR1 is SGHNT and CDR2 is YENEEA. CDR3 loop: CASSLAPGGGTDTQYF. In nucleotides, the CDR3 is TGTGCCAGCAGCTTAGCCCCTGGCGGGGGCACAGATACGCAGTATTTT.

The chain carries TRBV28 and TRBJ2-5; 7 positions match TRBD2. CDR1 and CDR2 from the germline V gene are MDHEN and SYDVKM. The CDR3 sequence is 13 residues long. The V segment lost 4 bases and the J segment 4 bases; nucleotides outside the gene matches: 3. This CDR3 is CASSSGGRETQYF. CDR3 bases: TGTGCCAGCAGTTCCGGCGGGAGAGAGACCCAGTACTTC. Drawing the rest from reference TRBV28 and TRBJ2-5, the complete variable domain is DVKVTQSSRYLVKRTGEKVFLECVQDMDHENMFWYRQDPGLGLRLIYFSYDVKMKEKGDIPEGYSVSREKKERFSLILESASTNQTSMYLCASSSGGRETQYFGPGTRLLVL.

The chain recombines TRBV27 with TRBJ2-5; possibly TRBD2 for D (5 bases). The CDR3 has 15 amino acids. V was shortened by 6 bases and J by 1 base, with 15 bases between the two germline ends. The germline V gene has CDR1 MNHEY and CDR2 SMNVEV (reference sequence). The CDR3 nucleotides are TGTGCCAGCAGCCGACAAATGGGAGCCCAAGAGACCCAGTACTTC. It is translated as CASSRQMGAQETQYF.

This chain joins TRBV19 and TRBJ1-3; D may be TRBD1 (5 bases). The CDR3 covers 16 residues. Germline lookup yields CDR1 LNHDA and CDR2 SQIVND (reference sequence). The ends were cut back, 8 bases at V and 0 bases at J, with 17 bases in the middle. CDR3 sequence: CASLQGARPSGNTIYF. Written as DNA, the CDR3 is TGTGCCAGTCTCCAAGGGGCCAGACCCTCTGGAAACACCATATATTTT.

The chain joins TRBV19 to TRBJ2-3; 12 bases map to TRBD2. CDR1 and CDR2 from the germline V gene are LNHDA and SQIVND (reference sequence). This CDR3 has 14 residues. Trimming at V came to 7 bases and at J to 4 bases, leaving 3 bases not matched to a gene. Here the CDR3 reads CASTLAGGPDTQYF. Written as DNA, the CDR3 is TGTGCCAGTACCCTAGCGGGAGGGCCAGATACGCAGTATTTT.

The chain couples TRBV27 to TRBJ2-7; D gene uncertain. Per germline, CDR1 MNHEY and CDR2 SMNVEV (reference sequence). The CDR3 extends over 14 amino acids. V shed 0 bases and J shed 3 bases, with 9 bases lying between them. CDR3 coding DNA: TGTGCCAGCAGTTTATCTCGAAACAGCTACGAGCAGTACTTC. Translated, it gives CASSLSRNSYEQYF.

The chain joins TRBV10-3 to TRBJ2-7, with TRBD1 identical over 7 bases. Trimming took 4 bases from V and 0 from J; bases not matched to a gene: 21. Germline-derived CDR1 and CDR2 are ENHRY and SYGVKD. This CDR3 is 20 amino acids long. Here the CDR3 reads CAISGNLPGQNSYSSYEQYF. For the CDR3, the DNA is TGTGCCATCAGTGGGAATCTCCCGGGACAGAACTCATACAGCTCCTACGAGCAGTACTTC.

This clone was seen a single time. V and J are TRBV18 and TRBJ2-1; the D gene is possibly TRBD1 (5 bases). The V gene's germline CDR1 is KGHSH and CDR2 LQKENI. CDR3 length: 16 amino acids. V gave up 0 bases and J gave up 0 bases, with 9 bases separating them. The chain's CDR3 is CASSPPARVSYNEQFF. The CDR3 nucleotides read TGTGCCAGCTCACCACCCGCCAGGGTCTCCTACAATGAGCAGTTCTTC. Drawing the rest from reference TRBV18 and TRBJ2-1, the complete variable domain is NAGVMQNPRHLVRRRGQEARLRCSPMKGHSHVYWYRQLPEEGLKFMVYLQKENIIDESGMPKERFSAEFPKEGPSILRIQQVVRGDSAAYFCASSPPARVSYNEQFFGPGTRLTVL.